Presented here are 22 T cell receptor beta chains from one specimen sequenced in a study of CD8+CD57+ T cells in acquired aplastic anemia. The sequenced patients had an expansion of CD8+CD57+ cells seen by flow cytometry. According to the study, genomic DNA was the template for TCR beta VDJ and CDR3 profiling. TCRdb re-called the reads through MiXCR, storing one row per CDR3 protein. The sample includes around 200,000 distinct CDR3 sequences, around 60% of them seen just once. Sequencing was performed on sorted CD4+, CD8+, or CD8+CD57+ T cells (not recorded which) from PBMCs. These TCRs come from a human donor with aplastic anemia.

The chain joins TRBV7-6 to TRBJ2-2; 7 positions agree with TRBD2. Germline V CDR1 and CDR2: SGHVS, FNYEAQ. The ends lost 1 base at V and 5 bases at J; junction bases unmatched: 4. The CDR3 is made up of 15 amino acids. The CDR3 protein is CASSLGASGTGELFF. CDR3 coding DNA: TGTGCCAGCAGCTTAGGGGCTAGCGGTACCGGGGAGCTGTTTTTT.

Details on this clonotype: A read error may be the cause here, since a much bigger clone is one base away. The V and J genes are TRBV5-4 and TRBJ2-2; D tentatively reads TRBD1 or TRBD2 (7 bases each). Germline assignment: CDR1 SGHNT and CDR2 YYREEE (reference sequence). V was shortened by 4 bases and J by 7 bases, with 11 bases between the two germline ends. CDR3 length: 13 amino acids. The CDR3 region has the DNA TGTGCCAGCAGCCCAGGGGGGGTCGGGGAGCTGTTTTTT. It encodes CASSPGGVGELFF.

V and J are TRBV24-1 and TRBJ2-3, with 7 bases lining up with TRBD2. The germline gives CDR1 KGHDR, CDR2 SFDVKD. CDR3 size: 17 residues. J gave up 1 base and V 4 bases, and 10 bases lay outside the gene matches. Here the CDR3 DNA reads TGTGCCACCAGTGAATGGGACTACGGATTGGGCACAGATACGCAGTATTTT. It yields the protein CATSEWDYGLGTDTQYF.

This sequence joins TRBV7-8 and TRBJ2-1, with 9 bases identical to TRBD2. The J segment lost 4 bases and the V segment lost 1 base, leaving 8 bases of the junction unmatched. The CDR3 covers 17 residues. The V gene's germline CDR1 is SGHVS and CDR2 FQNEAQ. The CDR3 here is CASSLVHGGGAYNEQFF. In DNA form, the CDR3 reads TGTGCCAGCAGCTTAGTCCACGGCGGGGGGGCGTACAATGAGCAGTTCTTC.

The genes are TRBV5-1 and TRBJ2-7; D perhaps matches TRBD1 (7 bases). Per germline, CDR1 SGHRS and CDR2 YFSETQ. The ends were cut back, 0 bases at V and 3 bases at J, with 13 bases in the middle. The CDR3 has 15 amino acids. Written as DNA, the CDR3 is TGCGCCAGCAGCTTGGTCGCAGGGGGAGGCTACGAGCAGTACTTC. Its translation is CASSLVAGGGYEQYF.

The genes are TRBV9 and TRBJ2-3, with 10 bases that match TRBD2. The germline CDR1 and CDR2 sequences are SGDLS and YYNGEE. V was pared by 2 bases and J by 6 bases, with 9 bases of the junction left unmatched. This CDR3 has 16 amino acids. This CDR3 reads CASSVDSGGVGDTQYF. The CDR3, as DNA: TGTGCCAGCAGCGTCGACAGCGGGGGGGTGGGTGATACGCAGTATTTT.

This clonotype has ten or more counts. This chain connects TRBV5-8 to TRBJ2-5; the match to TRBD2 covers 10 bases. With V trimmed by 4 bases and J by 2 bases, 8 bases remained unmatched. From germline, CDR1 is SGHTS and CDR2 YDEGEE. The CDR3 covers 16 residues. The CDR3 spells CASSRLGTSVQETQYF. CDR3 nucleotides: TGTGCCAGCAGCCGTCTCGGGACTAGCGTACAAGAGACCCAGTACTTC.

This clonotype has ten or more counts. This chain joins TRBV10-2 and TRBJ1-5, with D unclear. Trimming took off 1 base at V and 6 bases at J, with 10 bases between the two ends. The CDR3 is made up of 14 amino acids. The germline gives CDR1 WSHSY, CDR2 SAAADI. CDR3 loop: CASSELSLGQPQHF. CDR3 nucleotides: TGCGCCAGCAGTGAGTTATCCCTGGGTCAGCCCCAGCATTTT.

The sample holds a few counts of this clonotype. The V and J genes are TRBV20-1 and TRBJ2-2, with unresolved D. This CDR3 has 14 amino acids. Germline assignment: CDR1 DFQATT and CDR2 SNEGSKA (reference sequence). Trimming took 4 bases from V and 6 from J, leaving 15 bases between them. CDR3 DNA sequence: TGCAGTGCTAAGCCTAATGATTACCCCGGGGAGCTGTTTTTT. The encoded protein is CSAKPNDYPGELFF.

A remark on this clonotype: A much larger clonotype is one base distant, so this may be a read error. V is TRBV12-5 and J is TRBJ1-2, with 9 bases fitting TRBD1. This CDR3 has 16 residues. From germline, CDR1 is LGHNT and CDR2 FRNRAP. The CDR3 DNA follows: TGTGCTAGTGGCCCTCGGACAGGGGTCGTAAACTATGGCTGCACCTTC. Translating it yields CASGPRTGVVNYGCTF.

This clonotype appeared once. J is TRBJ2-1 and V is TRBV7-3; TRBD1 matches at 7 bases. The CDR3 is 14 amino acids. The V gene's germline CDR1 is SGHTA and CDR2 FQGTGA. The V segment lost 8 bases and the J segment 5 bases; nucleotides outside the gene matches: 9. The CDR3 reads CASLDRVGDNEQFF. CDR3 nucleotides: TGTGCCAGCCTCGACAGGGTAGGGGACAATGAGCAGTTCTTC.

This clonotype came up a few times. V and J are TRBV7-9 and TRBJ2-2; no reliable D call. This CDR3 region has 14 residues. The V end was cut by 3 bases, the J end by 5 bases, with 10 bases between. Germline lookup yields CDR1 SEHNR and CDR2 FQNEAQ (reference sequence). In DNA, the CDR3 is TGTGCCAGCAGCTTTAGGTCTTCTACCGGGGAGCTGTTTTTT. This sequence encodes CASSFRSSTGELFF.

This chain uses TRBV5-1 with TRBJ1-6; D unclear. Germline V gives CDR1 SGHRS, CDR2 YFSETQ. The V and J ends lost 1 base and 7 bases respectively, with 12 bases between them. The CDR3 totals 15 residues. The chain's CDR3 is CASSLTAPENSPLHF. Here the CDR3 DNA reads TGCGCCAGCAGCTTGACCGCCCCTGAGAATTCACCCCTCCACTTT.

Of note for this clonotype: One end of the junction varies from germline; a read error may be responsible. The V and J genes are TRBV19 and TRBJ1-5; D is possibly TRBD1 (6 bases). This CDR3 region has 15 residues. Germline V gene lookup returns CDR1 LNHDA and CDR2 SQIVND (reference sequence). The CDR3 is CTSSIRRGSNQPQHF. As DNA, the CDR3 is TGTACCAGTAGTATTCGCAGGGGTAGCAATCAGCCCCAGCATTTT.

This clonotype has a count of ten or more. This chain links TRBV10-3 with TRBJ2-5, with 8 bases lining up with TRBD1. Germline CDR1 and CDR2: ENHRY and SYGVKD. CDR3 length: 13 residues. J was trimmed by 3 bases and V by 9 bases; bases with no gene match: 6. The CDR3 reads CAIQGVGEETQYF. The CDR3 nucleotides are TGTGCCATACAGGGGGTGGGGGAAGAGACCCAGTACTTC.

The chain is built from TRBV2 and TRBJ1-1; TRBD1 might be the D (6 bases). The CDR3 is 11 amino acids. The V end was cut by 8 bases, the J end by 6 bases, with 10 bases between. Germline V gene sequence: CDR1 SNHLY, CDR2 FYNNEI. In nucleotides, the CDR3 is TGTGCCAGCGCACAGGGCCCTGAAGCTTTCTTT. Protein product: CASAQGPEAFF.

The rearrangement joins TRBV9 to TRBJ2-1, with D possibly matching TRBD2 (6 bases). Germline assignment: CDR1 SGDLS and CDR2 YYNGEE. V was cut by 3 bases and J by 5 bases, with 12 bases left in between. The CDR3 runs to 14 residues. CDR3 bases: TGTGCCAGCAGCGGTAGCGGTTCAAACAATGAGCAGTTCTTC. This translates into CASSGSGSNNEQFF.

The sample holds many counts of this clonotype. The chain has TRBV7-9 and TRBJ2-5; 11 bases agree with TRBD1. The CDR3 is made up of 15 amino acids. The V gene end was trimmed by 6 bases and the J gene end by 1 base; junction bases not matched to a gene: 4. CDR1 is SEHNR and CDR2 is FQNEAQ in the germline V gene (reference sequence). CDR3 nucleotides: TGTGCCAGCAGTCCCGGGACAGGGGGCCAAGAGACCCAGTACTTC. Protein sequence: CASSPGTGGQETQYF.

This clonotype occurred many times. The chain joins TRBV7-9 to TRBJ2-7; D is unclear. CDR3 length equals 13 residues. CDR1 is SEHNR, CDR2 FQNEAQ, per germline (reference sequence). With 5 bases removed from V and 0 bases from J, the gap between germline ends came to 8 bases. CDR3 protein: CASSPAVSYEQYF. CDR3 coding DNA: TGTGCCAGCAGCCCCGCAGTCTCCTACGAGCAGTACTTC.

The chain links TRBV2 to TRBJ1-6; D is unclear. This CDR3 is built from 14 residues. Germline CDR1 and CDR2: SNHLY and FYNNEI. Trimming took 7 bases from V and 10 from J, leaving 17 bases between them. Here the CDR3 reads CASTEGQAKSPLHF. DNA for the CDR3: TGTGCCAGCACCGAGGGCCAGGCTAAATCACCCCTCCACTTT.

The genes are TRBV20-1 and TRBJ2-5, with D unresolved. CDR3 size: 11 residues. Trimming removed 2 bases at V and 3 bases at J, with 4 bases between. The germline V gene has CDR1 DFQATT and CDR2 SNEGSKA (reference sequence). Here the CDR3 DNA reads TGCAGTGCTAGACGTGAAGAGACCCAGTACTTC. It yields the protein CSARREETQYF.

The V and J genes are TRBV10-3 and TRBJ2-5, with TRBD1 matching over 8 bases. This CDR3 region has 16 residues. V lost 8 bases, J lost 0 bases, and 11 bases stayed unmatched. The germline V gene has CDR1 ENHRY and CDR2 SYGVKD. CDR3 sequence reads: CAIGTTGGEYQETQYF. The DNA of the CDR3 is TGTGCCATCGGTACCACAGGGGGAGAGTACCAAGAGACCCAGTACTTC.